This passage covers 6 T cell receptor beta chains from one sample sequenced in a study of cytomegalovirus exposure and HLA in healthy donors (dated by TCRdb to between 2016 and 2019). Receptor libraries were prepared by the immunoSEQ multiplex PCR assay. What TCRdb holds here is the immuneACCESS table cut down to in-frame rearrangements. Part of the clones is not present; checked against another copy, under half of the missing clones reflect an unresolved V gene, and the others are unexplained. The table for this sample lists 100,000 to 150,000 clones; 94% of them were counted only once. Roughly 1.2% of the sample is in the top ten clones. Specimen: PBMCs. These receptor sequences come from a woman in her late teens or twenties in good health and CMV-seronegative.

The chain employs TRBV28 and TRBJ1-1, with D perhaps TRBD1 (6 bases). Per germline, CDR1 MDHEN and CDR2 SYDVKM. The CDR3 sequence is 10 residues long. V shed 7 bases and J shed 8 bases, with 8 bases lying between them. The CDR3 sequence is CASKDREAFF. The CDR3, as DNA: TGTGCCAGCAAGGACAGAGAAGCTTTCTTT. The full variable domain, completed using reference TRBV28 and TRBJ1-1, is DVKVTQSSRYLVKRTGEKVFLECVQDMDHENMFWYRQDPGLGLRLIYFSYDVKMKEKGDIPEGYSVSREKKERFSLILESASTNQTSMYLCASKDREAFFGQGTRLTVV.

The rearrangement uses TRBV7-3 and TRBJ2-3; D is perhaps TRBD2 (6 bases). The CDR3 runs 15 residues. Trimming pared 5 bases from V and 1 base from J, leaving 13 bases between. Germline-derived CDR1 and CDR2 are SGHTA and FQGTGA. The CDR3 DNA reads TGTGCCAGCAGCAAGCTAGGGGAGGGCACAGATACGCAGTATTTT. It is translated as CASSKLGEGTDTQYF.

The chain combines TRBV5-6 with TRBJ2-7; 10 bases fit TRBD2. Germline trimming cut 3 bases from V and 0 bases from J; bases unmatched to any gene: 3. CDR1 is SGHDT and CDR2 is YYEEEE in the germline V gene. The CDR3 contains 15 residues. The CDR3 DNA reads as TGTGCCAGCAGCTACCGACTAGCGGGCTCCTACGAGCAGTACTTC. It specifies CASSYRLAGSYEQYF.

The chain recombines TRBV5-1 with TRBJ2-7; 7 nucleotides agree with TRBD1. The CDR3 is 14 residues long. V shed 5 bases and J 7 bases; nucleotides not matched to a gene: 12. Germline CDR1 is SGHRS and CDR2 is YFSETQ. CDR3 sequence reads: CASSSDRVMGEQYF. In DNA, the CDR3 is TGCGCCAGCAGTTCCGACAGGGTAATGGGGGAGCAGTACTTC.

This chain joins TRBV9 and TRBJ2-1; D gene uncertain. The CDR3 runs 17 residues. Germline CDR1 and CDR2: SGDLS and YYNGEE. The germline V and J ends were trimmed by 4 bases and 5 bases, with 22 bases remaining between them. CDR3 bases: TGTGCCAGCAGCTACGGAAAACACGTACTAACCGACAATGAGCAGTTCTTC. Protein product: CASSYGKHVLTDNEQFF.

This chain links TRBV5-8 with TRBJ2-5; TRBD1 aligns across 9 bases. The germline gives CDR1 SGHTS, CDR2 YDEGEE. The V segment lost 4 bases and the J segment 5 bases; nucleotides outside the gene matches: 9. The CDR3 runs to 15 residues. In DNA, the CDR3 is TGTGCCAGCAGCGAAACCGGGACAGGGAGGGAGACCCAGTACTTC. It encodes CASSETGTGRETQYF.